The entry below describes one T cell receptor beta chain. This sample stems from a study of blood T cell repertoires in COVID-19. About the research overall: Recovered status applied to Cohort 3 donors who had two consecutive negative PCRs. It also applied to those with clearance or with symptom resolution.

Only in-frame clones appear in the TCRdb table, and some are missing; sequencing was by immunoSEQ multiplex PCR. The table lists some 200,000 clones, about 86% of them singletons, with 3.1% in the top ten. Sequenced input: PBMCs or T cells enriched from blood (not recorded which). The receptor was isolated from a woman aged 45-59 years in a cohort exposed to, infected with or recovered from COVID-19 (not recorded which).

The CDR3 region is CASSQSGGNPYEQYF. CDR3 coding DNA: TGTGCCAGCAGCCAAAGCGGGGGCAACCCCTACGAGCAGTACTTC. The genes are TRBV7-9 and TRBJ2-7, with TRBD2 matching over 8 bases. Trimming took 5 bases from V and 2 from J; bases not matched to a gene: 8. In germline, CDR1 is SEHNR, CDR2 FQNEAQ (reference sequence). The CDR3 spans 15 residues.